The 22 T cell receptor beta chains in this list originate from one sample, sequenced in a study of T-cell reconstitution after alpha-beta-depleted transplantation in children. Unique molecular identifiers featured in how the TCRbeta library was prepared. TCRdb fed the PCR reads into MiXCR, producing one record per CDR3 protein. The data hold approximately 640,000 distinct CDR3 sequences, with approximately 17% observed a single time. Source: PBMCs from the stem cell graft donor, taken from the stem cell graft. Every receptor here comes from a human donor who donated a stem cell graft to a child with acute myeloid leukemia.

About this clonotype: Given a much more abundant clone one base away, this may be a read error. The rearrangement links TRBV6-1 to TRBJ1-4; D is ambiguous. Trimming removed 5 bases at V and 0 bases at J, with 7 bases between. The CDR3 is 14 amino acids. In germline, CDR1 is MNHNS, CDR2 SASEGT. The CDR3 DNA sequence: TGTGCCAGCAGTCCCTATACAACTAATGAAAAACTGTTTTTT. Amino acid sequence: CASSPYTTNEKLFF.

The V and J genes are TRBV7-2 and TRBJ2-3; possible D gene TRBD2, 5 bases. CDR1 is SGHTA, CDR2 FQGNSA, per germline. The V end was cut by 5 bases, the J end by 6 bases, with 15 bases between. The CDR3 is 14 amino acids. Here the CDR3 reads CASSAVGVRDTQYF. CDR3 nucleotide sequence: TGTGCCAGCAGCGCCGTCGGGGTTAGGGATACGCAGTATTTT.

The CDR3 DNA is TGCGCCAGCAGCTTGGCTCTGGGGCTCTATGAGCAGTTCTTC. Encoded protein: CASSLALGLYEQFF. V is TRBV5-1 and J is TRBJ2-1; a weak D match, TRBD1 (5 bases). The CDR3 runs to 14 residues. Germline CDR1 SGHRS, CDR2 YFSETQ. V lost 0 bases, J lost 8 bases, and 12 bases lay in between.

The rearrangement uses TRBV11-2 and TRBJ1-1, with 7 positions matching TRBD1. This CDR3 contains 15 residues. The germline V gene encodes CDR1 SGHAT and CDR2 FQNNGV. V lost 6 bases and J lost 1; bases outside the gene matches: 8. The CDR3 DNA is TGTGCCAGCAGAAAACCGGGACAGAGGAACACTGAAGCTTTCTTT. Translated, it gives CASRKPGQRNTEAFF.

V is TRBV10-3 and J is TRBJ2-7; 10 bases are a match to TRBD2. J was trimmed by 2 bases and V by 4 bases; bases with no gene match: 5. Germline assignment: CDR1 ENHRY and CDR2 SYGVKD. The length of the CDR3 is 15 residues. The CDR3 loop is CAISVGTSETYEQYF. CDR3 coding DNA: TGTGCCATCAGTGTGGGGACTAGCGAAACCTACGAGCAGTACTTC.

The CDR3 sequence: CSARPYRGGYNEQFF. CDR3 DNA sequence: TGCAGTGCTAGACCTTACAGGGGCGGTTACAATGAGCAGTTCTTC. The rearrangement links TRBV20-1 to TRBJ2-1, with 7 bases that match TRBD1. The CDR3 covers 15 residues. In germline, CDR1 is DFQATT, CDR2 SNEGSKA (reference sequence). With 2 bases clipped from V and 4 bases from J, the junction kept 8 bases outside the gene matches.

This clonotype was detected many times. CDR3 protein: CASSQEGQGTEQFF. The CDR3 nucleotides are TGCGCCAGCAGCCAAGAGGGACAGGGCACTGAGCAGTTCTTC. The chain employs TRBV4-1 and TRBJ2-1; 9 nucleotides agree with TRBD1. V trimming: 0 bases; J trimming: 9 bases; junction bases outside the gene matches: 3. The CDR3 loop spans 14 amino acids. The germline gives CDR1 MGHRA, CDR2 YSYEKL.

The genes are TRBV6-1 and TRBJ1-2; 7 positions agree with TRBD1. The V gene end was trimmed by 8 bases and the J gene end by 0 bases; junction bases not matched to a gene: 12. The CDR3 sequence is 16 residues long. Germline CDR1 reads MNHNS; CDR2 reads SASEGT. For the CDR3, the DNA is TGTGCCAGCCTGAGGAGCCGGGACAGAGCTAACTATGGCTACACCTTC. It codes for CASLRSRDRANYGYTF.

This clonotype appeared many times. This chain links TRBV27 with TRBJ1-2; D ambiguous. The CDR3 contains 15 residues. The germline gives CDR1 MNHEY, CDR2 SMNVEV (reference sequence). The ends were cut back, 2 bases at V and 2 bases at J, with 12 bases in the middle. This CDR3 is CASSLSFGGNYGYTF. CDR3 in DNA: TGTGCCAGCAGTTTAAGCTTCGGAGGAAACTATGGCTACACCTTC.

This clonotype was recorded many times. V gene TRBV20-1 combines with J gene TRBJ2-3, with 9 bases identical to TRBD2. The CDR3 is 16 amino acids. Germline trimming cut 4 bases from V and 0 bases from J; bases unmatched to any gene: 8. Germline V gene lookup returns CDR1 DFQATT and CDR2 SNEGSKA (reference sequence). The DNA for the CDR3 is TGCAGTGCTATAAGACGCGGGGGGGGCAGCACAGATACGCAGTATTTT. This codes for CSAIRRGGGSTDTQYF.

This clonotype was observed at least ten times. The chain has TRBV7-2 and TRBJ2-3; 9 bases are shared with TRBD2. The V gene's germline CDR1 is SGHTA and CDR2 FQGNSA. The length of the CDR3 is 16 residues. V lost 2 bases, J lost 4 bases, and 7 bases stayed unmatched. CDR3 bases: TGTGCCAGCAGCTTACGGCGGCTAGCGGGGTCAGATACGCAGTATTTT. It translates to CASSLRRLAGSDTQYF. The full variable domain, in which reference TRBV7-2 and TRBJ2-3 provide the parts outside the CDR3, is GAGVSQSPSNKVTEKGKDVELRCDPISGHTALYWYRQSLGQGLEFLIYFQGNSAPDKSGLPSDRFSAERTGGSVSTLTIQRTQQEDSAVYLCASSLRRLAGSDTQYFGPGTRLTVL.

This chain joins TRBV12-3 or TRBV12-4 and TRBJ2-6; the D gene is possibly TRBD1 (6 bases). There are 16 residues in the CDR3. The V gene lost 1 base and the J gene lost 0 bases, with 7 bases spanning the gap. The CDR3 region has the DNA TGTGCCAGCAGTTTAGGGACAGCCTCTGGGGCCAACGTCCTGACTTTC. Translating it yields CASSLGTASGANVLTF.

This clonotype has at least ten counts. The chain recombines TRBV29-1 with TRBJ1-1, with D possibly TRBD1 on 6 matching bases. The germline V and J ends were trimmed by 7 bases and 1 base, with 10 bases remaining between them. This CDR3 spans 12 amino acids. Germline values: CDR1 SQVTM, CDR2 ANQGSEA. For the CDR3, the DNA is TGCAGCGCGGACAGTAGGAACACTGAAGCTTTCTTT. Residues: CSADSRNTEAFF. Together with reference TRBV29-1 and TRBJ1-1, the CDR3 gives the full variable domain: SAVISQKPSRDICQRGTSLTIQCQVDSQVTMMFWYRQQPGQSLTLIATANQGSEATYESGFVIDKFPISRPNLTFSTLTVSNMSPEDSSIYLCSADSRNTEAFFGQGTRLTVV.

Note on this clonotype: At one of its ends the junction is not consistent with the germline gene, which may arise from a read error. The rearrangement links TRBV7-2 to TRBJ2-7; D gene ambiguous. Germline V CDR1 and CDR2: SGHTA, FQGNSA. The CDR3 is 15 residues long. CDR3: CASSLGTSDPYEQNF. The CDR3 DNA reads as TGTGCCAGCAGCTTAGGGACGTCGGATCCCTACGAGCAGAACTTC.

Comments on this clonotype: Possible read error: a much larger clone is one base away. CDR3 residues: CCAPWARQFATNEKLFF. CDR3 coding DNA: TGCTGTGCTCCCTGGGCAAGACAATTTGCAACTAATGAAAAACTGTTTTTT. The chain joins TRBV20-1 to TRBJ1-4; no firm D call. The CDR3 consists of 17 residues. Germline V gene lookup returns CDR1 DFQATT and CDR2 SNEGSKA (reference sequence).

The sample holds many counts of this clonotype. The chain's CDR3 is CSASLPGGGDYQETQYF. The CDR3 coding sequence is TGCAGTGCTAGCCTCCCAGGGGGTGGTGACTACCAAGAGACCCAGTACTTC. The rearrangement links TRBV20-1 to TRBJ2-5; 7 bases agree with TRBD1. There are 17 residues in the CDR3. V was pared by 3 bases and J by 0 bases, with 13 bases of the junction left unmatched. Per germline, CDR1 DFQATT and CDR2 SNEGSKA (reference sequence).

The J gene is TRBJ2-5, the V gene TRBV29-1; possibly TRBD1 for D (6 bases). Trimming pared 8 bases from V and 4 bases from J, leaving 17 bases between. Per the germline V gene, CDR1 is SQVTM and CDR2 is ANQGSEA. The CDR3 totals 13 residues. The CDR3, as DNA: TGCAGCTCTCGGGACAACGAGGGAGAGACCCAGTACTTC. It encodes CSSRDNEGETQYF.

This clonotype was seen at least ten times. V usage is TRBV6-5 and J usage is TRBJ2-1; D gene unclear. Trimming stripped 7 bases from V and 8 bases from J, with 9 bases between. CDR3 length: 11 amino acids. The germline CDR1 and CDR2 sequences are MNHEY and SVGAGI. CDR3 loop: CASIPGDEQFF. Here the CDR3 DNA reads TGTGCCAGCATCCCTGGAGATGAGCAGTTCTTC.

The sample holds a few counts of this clonotype. The chain combines TRBV20-1 with TRBJ2-3; tentatively, D is TRBD1 (5 bases). V lost 6 bases, J lost 6 bases, and 19 bases lay in between. Germline assignment: CDR1 DFQATT and CDR2 SNEGSKA (reference sequence). The CDR3 length is 14 residues. The CDR3 nucleotides are TGCAGTGCCAAGAGTCAGGGCCAGCCCGATACGCAGTATTTT. Amino acids: CSAKSQGQPDTQYF.

The chain is built from TRBV12-3 or TRBV12-4 and TRBJ1-2; D call uncertain. The CDR3 has 15 residues. With 6 bases removed from V and 0 bases from J, the gap between germline ends came to 14 bases. CDR3 DNA sequence: TGTGCCAGCAGCTATAACGTGAGAGCTAACTATGGCTACACCTTC. Translated, it gives CASSYNVRANYGYTF.

This clonotype was detected many times. V usage is TRBV6-5 and J usage is TRBJ2-1; D might be TRBD1 (5 bases). The length of the CDR3 is 13 residues. Trimming pared 4 bases from V and 2 bases from J, leaving 6 bases between. Germline CDR1 reads MNHEY; CDR2 reads SVGAGI. This CDR3 is CASSSTAYNEQFF. Written as DNA, the CDR3 is TGTGCCAGCAGTTCGACAGCCTACAATGAGCAGTTCTTC.

This clonotype was counted many times. The genes are TRBV20-1 and TRBJ1-1; maybe TRBD1 (6 bases). The V end lost 4 bases, the J end lost 6 bases, and 15 bases lay between the germline ends. There are 13 residues in the CDR3. The germline V gene encodes CDR1 DFQATT and CDR2 SNEGSKA (reference sequence). The CDR3 here is CSATPEGEAEAFF. Here the CDR3 DNA reads TGCAGTGCTACCCCGGAGGGGGAGGCTGAAGCTTTCTTT.